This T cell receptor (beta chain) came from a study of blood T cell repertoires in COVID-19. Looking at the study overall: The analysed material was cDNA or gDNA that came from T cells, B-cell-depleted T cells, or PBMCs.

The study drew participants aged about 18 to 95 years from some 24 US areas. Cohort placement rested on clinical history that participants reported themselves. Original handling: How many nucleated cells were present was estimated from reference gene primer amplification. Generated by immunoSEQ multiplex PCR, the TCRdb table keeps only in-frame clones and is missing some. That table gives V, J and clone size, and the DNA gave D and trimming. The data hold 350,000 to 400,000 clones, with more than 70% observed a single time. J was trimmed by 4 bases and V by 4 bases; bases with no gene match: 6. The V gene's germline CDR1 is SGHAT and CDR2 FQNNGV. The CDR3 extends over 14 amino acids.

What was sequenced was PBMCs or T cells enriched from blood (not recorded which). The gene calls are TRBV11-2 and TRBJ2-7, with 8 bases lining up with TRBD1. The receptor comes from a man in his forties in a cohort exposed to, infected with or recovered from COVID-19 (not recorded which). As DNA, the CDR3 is TGTGCCAGCAGCTCGAACCGGGACAGGTACGAGCAGTACTTC. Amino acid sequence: CASSSNRDRYEQYF.